This TCR beta chain was identified in a study of cytomegalovirus exposure and HLA in healthy donors. Turning to the study itself: Out of fewer than 400 genotyped donors, less than 85% belonged to the Caucasian-associated ancestry cluster. Regarding the study as a whole: V- and J-gene trimming in TCR beta was tied to a missense DCLRE1C variant by an analysis performed later.

Concerning this clone: Its antigen is undetermined.

Primers included in the PCR were 60 Vbeta and 13 Jbeta primers. TCRdb keeps only in-frame clones here, not all; method: immunoSEQ multiplex PCR. The table lists more than 110,000 clones, roughly four fifths of them singletons. Deletions cut 4 bases from V and 8 bases from J, with 18 bases between. Germline loops: CDR1 SGDLS, CDR2 YYNGEE. This CDR3 spans 15 amino acids. The sample comprised PBMCs. The chain joins TRBV9 to TRBJ1-4, with D maybe TRBD1 (5 bases). The sequence was collected from a man aged 25 to 40 in good health and CMV-seronegative. The CDR3 DNA reads TGTGCCAGCAGCCCTACCGCCGGAGGGGCGGAAAAACTGTTTTTT. Protein sequence: CASSPTAGGAEKLFF. Together with reference TRBV9 and TRBJ1-4, the CDR3 gives the full variable domain: DSGVTQTPKHLITATGQRVTLRCSPRSGDLSVYWYQQSLDQGLQFLIQYYNGEERAKGNILERFSAQQFPDLHSELNLSSLELGDSALYFCASSPTAGGAEKLFFGSGTQLSVL.